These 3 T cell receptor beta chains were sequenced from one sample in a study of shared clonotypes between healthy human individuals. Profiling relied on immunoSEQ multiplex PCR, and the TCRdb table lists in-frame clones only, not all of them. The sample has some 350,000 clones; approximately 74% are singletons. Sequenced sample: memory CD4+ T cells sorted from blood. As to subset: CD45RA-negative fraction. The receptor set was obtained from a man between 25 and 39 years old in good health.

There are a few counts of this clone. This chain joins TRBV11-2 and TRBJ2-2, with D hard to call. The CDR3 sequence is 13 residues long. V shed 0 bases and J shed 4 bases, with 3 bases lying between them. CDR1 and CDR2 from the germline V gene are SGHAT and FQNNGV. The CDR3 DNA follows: TGTGCCAGCAGCTTAGATCCCACCGGGGAGCTGTTTTTT. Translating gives CASSLDPTGELFF.

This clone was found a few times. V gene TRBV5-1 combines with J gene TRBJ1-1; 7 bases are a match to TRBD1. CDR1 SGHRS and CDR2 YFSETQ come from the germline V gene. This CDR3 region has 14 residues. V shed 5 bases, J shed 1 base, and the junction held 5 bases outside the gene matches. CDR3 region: CASREGQQNTEAFF. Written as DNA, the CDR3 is TGCGCCAGCAGAGAGGGACAGCAGAACACTGAAGCTTTCTTT.

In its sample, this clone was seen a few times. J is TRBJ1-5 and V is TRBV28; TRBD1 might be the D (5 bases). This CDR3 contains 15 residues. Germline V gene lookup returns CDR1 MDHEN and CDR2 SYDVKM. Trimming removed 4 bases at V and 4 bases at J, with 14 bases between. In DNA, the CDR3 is TGTGCCAGCAGTTACTCAGGCGGGGGTAATCAGCCCCAGCATTTT. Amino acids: CASSYSGGGNQPQHF.